A selection of T cell receptor beta chains follows, all from one sample in a study of blood T cell repertoires in COVID-19. TCRdb keeps only in-frame clones here, not all; method: immunoSEQ multiplex PCR. The table shows 50,000 to 75,000 clones, with more than 70% occurring only once. Sequences were obtained from peripheral blood. The source of these receptors is a man aged 55 to 69 with acute or convalescent COVID-19. CDR3s include the opening cysteine and the closing phenylalanine or tryptophan. Fields, in order: CDR3 DNA, CDR3 protein, clone size, D gene, V gene, J gene. The D gene is left open where the match is weak. A clone size is listed for some rows: how often the clone was seen (once, few, many), or a class if it is expanded.

cdr3_nt: TGTGCCAGCACCCGCCGGGGGACAGCTAATACACCCCTCCACTTT; cdr3_aa: CASTRRGTANTPLHF; clone_size: -; d_call: TRBD1; v_call: TRBV27; j_call: TRBJ1-6
cdr3_nt: TGTGCCAGCAGTGATGTCCTACAAGAGACCCAGTACTTC; cdr3_aa: CASSDVLQETQYF; clone_size: -; d_call: -; v_call: TRBV6-1; j_call: TRBJ2-5
cdr3_nt: TGTGCCAGCAGCTTATCCTTACCTAGCGGGGGGGCCGAAGAGACCCAGTACTTC; cdr3_aa: CASSLSLPSGGAEETQYF; clone_size: -; d_call: TRBD2; v_call: TRBV7-8; j_call: TRBJ2-5
cdr3_nt: TGTGCCATACAGGGGCCGAACACTGAAGCTTTCTTT; cdr3_aa: CAIQGPNTEAFF; clone_size: -; d_call: TRBD1; v_call: TRBV28; j_call: TRBJ1-1
cdr3_nt: TGTGCCAGCAGTTACGCCGGGGGAAGTGAGCAGTTCTTC; cdr3_aa: CASSYAGGSEQFF; clone_size: few; d_call: -; v_call: TRBV6-2/TRBV6-3; j_call: TRBJ2-1
cdr3_nt: TGTGCCGGGTCGGGGGGTCTGAATGAAAAACTGTTTTTT; cdr3_aa: CAGSGGLNEKLFF; clone_size: -; d_call: -; v_call: TRBV6-5; j_call: TRBJ1-4
cdr3_nt: TGCAGCGTTGAGGGAGCGGGGGGGCAAAAGTCCTACAATGAGCAGTTCTTC; cdr3_aa: CSVEGAGGQKSYNEQFF; clone_size: -; d_call: TRBD2; v_call: TRBV29-1; j_call: TRBJ2-1
cdr3_nt: TGTGCCAGCAAGAGCGGGGGGAGTTACAATGAGCAGTTCTTC; cdr3_aa: CASKSGGSYNEQFF; clone_size: once; d_call: TRBD2; v_call: TRBV28; j_call: TRBJ2-1
cdr3_nt: TGCGCCAGCAGCTTGCTGGCGGGGGGGCAAAATGAGCAGTTCTTC; cdr3_aa: CASSLLAGGQNEQFF; clone_size: -; d_call: TRBD2; v_call: TRBV5-1; j_call: TRBJ2-1
cdr3_nt: TGTGCCAGCAGCGCACGGGGGGGCGGCACAGATACGCAGTATTTT; cdr3_aa: CASSARGGGTDTQYF; clone_size: -; d_call: TRBD2; v_call: TRBV4-2; j_call: TRBJ2-3
cdr3_nt: TGCGCCAGCAGCTTGGGAGACAGGGATCAGGAAAAACTGTTTTTT; cdr3_aa: CASSLGDRDQEKLFF; clone_size: -; d_call: TRBD1; v_call: TRBV5-1; j_call: TRBJ1-4
cdr3_nt: TGTGCCAGCAGCGTAGAGCCTGGGGCCAACGTCCTGACTTTC; cdr3_aa: CASSVEPGANVLTF; clone_size: once; d_call: -; v_call: TRBV2; j_call: TRBJ2-6
cdr3_nt: TGTGCCACCTGGGACAGAAGTGGCTACACCTTC; cdr3_aa: CATWDRSGYTF; clone_size: -; d_call: TRBD1; v_call: TRBV28; j_call: TRBJ1-2
cdr3_nt: TGTGCCAGCAGTTGGGACAGAACTTCACCCCTCCACTTT; cdr3_aa: CASSWDRTSPLHF; clone_size: -; d_call: TRBD1; v_call: TRBV6-5; j_call: TRBJ1-6
cdr3_nt: TGTGCCAGCAGCTTGGGGGTCAGGATAGAAACCCAGTACTTC; cdr3_aa: CASSLGVRIETQYF; clone_size: -; d_call: -; v_call: TRBV5-5; j_call: TRBJ2-5
cdr3_nt: TGTGCCAGCAGCCAACAGGGGGACACTCAGCCCCAGCATTTT; cdr3_aa: CASSQQGDTQPQHF; clone_size: medium-sized; d_call: TRBD1; v_call: TRBV3-1/TRBV3-2; j_call: TRBJ1-5
cdr3_nt: TGTGCCAGTAGTCAGACGACAGGGGGCAAGAATGAGCAGTTCTTC; cdr3_aa: CASSQTTGGKNEQFF; clone_size: -; d_call: TRBD1; v_call: TRBV19; j_call: TRBJ2-1
cdr3_nt: TGCGCCAGCATCCCCGGACAGGGGGCAAGCGGGGAGCTGTTTTTT; cdr3_aa: CASIPGQGASGELFF; clone_size: -; d_call: TRBD1; v_call: TRBV5-1; j_call: TRBJ2-2
cdr3_nt: TGTGCCAGCAGTTATGGGCTGAGGAAGGGGAGCACAGATACGCAGTATTTT; cdr3_aa: CASSYGLRKGSTDTQYF; clone_size: few; d_call: -; v_call: TRBV6-2/TRBV6-3; j_call: TRBJ2-3
cdr3_nt: TGTGCCAGTAGTATAGCCCAGAACACTGAAGCTTTCTTT; cdr3_aa: CASSIAQNTEAFF; clone_size: -; d_call: -; v_call: TRBV19; j_call: TRBJ1-1
cdr3_nt: TGTGCCACCAGCCGACAGGGGGCGGAGAACTATGGCTACACCTTC; cdr3_aa: CATSRQGAENYGYTF; clone_size: -; d_call: TRBD1; v_call: TRBV15; j_call: TRBJ1-2
cdr3_nt: TGTGCCAGCAGTGCTGGGCAGGGTGATTCACCCCTCCACTTT; cdr3_aa: CASSAGQGDSPLHF; clone_size: -; d_call: -; v_call: TRBV2; j_call: TRBJ1-6
cdr3_nt: TGTGCCTGGGCTAGACAGGGAATGATTCGACGTCAGCCCCAGCATTTT; cdr3_aa: CAWARQGMIRRQPQHF; clone_size: -; d_call: TRBD1; v_call: TRBV30; j_call: TRBJ1-5
cdr3_nt: TGTGCCAGCAGTAGGGACAGGGACACTGAAGCTTTCTTT; cdr3_aa: CASSRDRDTEAFF; clone_size: few; d_call: TRBD1; v_call: TRBV6-5; j_call: TRBJ1-1
cdr3_nt: TGTGCCAGTAGCCTGACAGGGCCTAGCAATCAGCCCCAGCATTTT; cdr3_aa: CASSLTGPSNQPQHF; clone_size: -; d_call: TRBD1; v_call: TRBV19; j_call: TRBJ1-5
cdr3_nt: TGTGCCAGCACCCCCCGTGCGGATACGCAGTATTTT; cdr3_aa: CASTPRADTQYF; clone_size: few; d_call: -; v_call: TRBV12-3/TRBV12-4; j_call: TRBJ2-3
cdr3_nt: TGTGCCACCAGTGATCCTCGACTAGCGGGGGGCCTGTACCAAGAGACCCAGTACTTC; cdr3_aa: CATSDPRLAGGLYQETQYF; clone_size: few; d_call: TRBD2; v_call: TRBV24-1; j_call: TRBJ2-5
cdr3_nt: TGTGCCAGCAGTGAATCGGGACTGCGGGTTTATGGCTACACCTTC; cdr3_aa: CASSESGLRVYGYTF; clone_size: -; d_call: -; v_call: TRBV28; j_call: TRBJ1-2
cdr3_nt: TGTGCCTGGAGTGCGACGAGGACTAGCGGTGAAAACATTCAGTACTTC; cdr3_aa: CAWSATRTSGENIQYF; clone_size: -; d_call: TRBD2; v_call: TRBV30; j_call: TRBJ2-4
cdr3_nt: TGTGCCAGCAGTGCCCGACTAGCGGGGGGGAAGAACACCGGGGAGCTGTTTTTT; cdr3_aa: CASSARLAGGKNTGELFF; clone_size: -; d_call: TRBD2; v_call: TRBV6-1; j_call: TRBJ2-2
cdr3_nt: TGTGCCAGCAGCTCCCGAGGGACAGGATATCAAAAACTGTTTTTT; cdr3_aa: CASSSRGTGYQKLFF; clone_size: -; d_call: TRBD1; v_call: TRBV7-8; j_call: TRBJ1-4
cdr3_nt: TGCAGCGTTGTTTGGTCAGGAGAGGGGCCCCAGCATTTT; cdr3_aa: CSVVWSGEGPQHF; clone_size: -; d_call: -; v_call: TRBV29-1; j_call: TRBJ1-5
cdr3_nt: TGTGCCACCAGCATACGGGATACGCAGTATTTT; cdr3_aa: CATSIRDTQYF; clone_size: -; d_call: -; v_call: TRBV15; j_call: TRBJ2-3
cdr3_nt: TGTGCCGCCCGGGGTAGCGGGGGGGCCACTGAGCAGTTCTTC; cdr3_aa: CAARGSGGATEQFF; clone_size: once; d_call: TRBD2; v_call: TRBV25-1; j_call: TRBJ2-1
cdr3_nt: TGTGCCAGCAGCTTAGCAGGGGTTGTTTCTGAAGCTTTCTTT; cdr3_aa: CASSLAGVVSEAFF; clone_size: -; d_call: -; v_call: TRBV7-8; j_call: TRBJ1-1
cdr3_nt: TGTGCCAGCAGTGATCCGGGGTTCAAGGGCTACACCTTC; cdr3_aa: CASSDPGFKGYTF; clone_size: -; d_call: -; v_call: TRBV6-1; j_call: TRBJ1-2
cdr3_nt: TGTGCCAGCAGCCCTCTGGGACAGGGGAATTCACCCCTCCACTTT; cdr3_aa: CASSPLGQGNSPLHF; clone_size: -; d_call: TRBD1; v_call: TRBV9; j_call: TRBJ1-6
cdr3_nt: TGCGCCAGCAGTAAACTAGCGGCAAGCACAGATACGCAGTATTTT; cdr3_aa: CASSKLAASTDTQYF; clone_size: -; d_call: TRBD2; v_call: TRBV10-2; j_call: TRBJ2-3
cdr3_nt: TGTGCCACCGGACAGTCCTACGAGCAGTACTTC; cdr3_aa: CATGQSYEQYF; clone_size: -; d_call: -; v_call: TRBV2; j_call: TRBJ2-7
cdr3_nt: TGTGCCACCAGCTCGGAGTTTAACTATGGCTACACCTTC; cdr3_aa: CATSSEFNYGYTF; clone_size: -; d_call: -; v_call: TRBV15; j_call: TRBJ1-2
cdr3_nt: TGTGCCAGCAGTTTTCGGCCAGCATTAACAGCTAACTATGGCTACACCTTC; cdr3_aa: CASSFRPALTANYGYTF; clone_size: -; d_call: -; v_call: TRBV28; j_call: TRBJ1-2
cdr3_nt: TGTGCCACCAGCAGAGTCGTACCCCCGGGATCAAGCTCGATGCCCCAGCATTTT; cdr3_aa: CATSRVVPPGSSSMPQHF; clone_size: -; d_call: -; v_call: TRBV15; j_call: TRBJ1-5
cdr3_nt: TGTGCCAGCAGCGTAGGGGCAGGGATCGTGTACGAGCAGTACTTC; cdr3_aa: CASSVGAGIVYEQYF; clone_size: -; d_call: -; v_call: TRBV9; j_call: TRBJ2-7
cdr3_nt: TGTGCCAGCAGTTCGACAGGGGGACTTTATGGCTACACCTTC; cdr3_aa: CASSSTGGLYGYTF; clone_size: -; d_call: TRBD1; v_call: TRBV6-4; j_call: TRBJ1-2
cdr3_nt: TGTGCCAGCAGTTACCCGGGACTAGCGCCTAAAAGGGAGCAGTTCTTC; cdr3_aa: CASSYPGLAPKREQFF; clone_size: once; d_call: TRBD2; v_call: TRBV6-7; j_call: TRBJ2-1
cdr3_nt: TGTGCCAGCAGCCAAGATCGGCGGCCATCCTACAATGAGCAGTTCTTC; cdr3_aa: CASSQDRRPSYNEQFF; clone_size: -; d_call: -; v_call: TRBV3-1/TRBV3-2; j_call: TRBJ2-1
cdr3_nt: TGTGCCAGTAGTGGCAGGACAGGCCGCCAGACCCAGTACTTC; cdr3_aa: CASSGRTGRQTQYF; clone_size: -; d_call: TRBD1; v_call: TRBV19; j_call: TRBJ2-5
cdr3_nt: TGTGCCAAAATCGGGGTGACCTATAATTCACCCCTCCACTTT; cdr3_aa: CAKIGVTYNSPLHF; clone_size: -; d_call: -; v_call: TRBV24-1; j_call: TRBJ1-6
cdr3_nt: TGCAGCGTGAAGCCGACAGGGTTCGGGACTGAAGCTTTCTTT; cdr3_aa: CSVKPTGFGTEAFF; clone_size: -; d_call: TRBD1; v_call: TRBV29-1; j_call: TRBJ1-1
cdr3_nt: TGTGCCAGCAGCTCCCGGGCCCTAGGGAGACGATATAGCAATCAGCCCCAGCATTTT; cdr3_aa: CASSSRALGRRYSNQPQHF; clone_size: -; d_call: -; v_call: TRBV5-6; j_call: TRBJ1-5
cdr3_nt: TGTGCCAGCATGACGCGGGGCACTGAAGCTTTCTTT; cdr3_aa: CASMTRGTEAFF; clone_size: once; d_call: -; v_call: TRBV7-9; j_call: TRBJ1-1
cdr3_nt: TGTGCCAGCAGCCTAGGACAGGGGGCTGATGGCTACACCTTC; cdr3_aa: CASSLGQGADGYTF; clone_size: -; d_call: TRBD1; v_call: TRBV3-1/TRBV3-2; j_call: TRBJ1-2
cdr3_nt: TGTGCCAGCAGCTTAAGGCAGGGGGTTTGGAATGAGCAGTTCTTC; cdr3_aa: CASSLRQGVWNEQFF; clone_size: -; d_call: TRBD1; v_call: TRBV7-3; j_call: TRBJ2-1
cdr3_nt: TGCGCCAGCAGCTTGGAGCCCGGAGTAGAGACCCAGTACTTC; cdr3_aa: CASSLEPGVETQYF; clone_size: -; d_call: -; v_call: TRBV5-1; j_call: TRBJ2-5